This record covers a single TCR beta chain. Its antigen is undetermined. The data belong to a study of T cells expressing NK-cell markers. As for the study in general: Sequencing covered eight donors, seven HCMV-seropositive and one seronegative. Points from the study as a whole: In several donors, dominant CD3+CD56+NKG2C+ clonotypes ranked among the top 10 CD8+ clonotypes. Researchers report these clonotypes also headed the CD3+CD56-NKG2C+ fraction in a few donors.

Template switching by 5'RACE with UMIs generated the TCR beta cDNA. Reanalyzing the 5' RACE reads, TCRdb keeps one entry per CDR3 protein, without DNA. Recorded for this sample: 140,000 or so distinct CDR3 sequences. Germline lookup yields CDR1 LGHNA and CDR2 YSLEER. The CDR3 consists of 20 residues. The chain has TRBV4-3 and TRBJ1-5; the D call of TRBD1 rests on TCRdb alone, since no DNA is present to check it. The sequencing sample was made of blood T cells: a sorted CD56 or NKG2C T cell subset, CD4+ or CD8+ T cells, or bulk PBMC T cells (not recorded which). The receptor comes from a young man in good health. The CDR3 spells CASSQSLGQGGSSGEEPQHF.